Below, 22 T cell receptor beta chains from the same sample are listed, as sequenced in a study of T cell responses to AZD1222 COVID-19 vaccine. This table comes from immunoSEQ multiplex PCR, and its TCRdb copy is limited to in-frame clones, with some not included. Of under 200,000 clones listed, roughly 92% are singletons. This sample comprised peripheral blood, obtained 28 days after the second dose of the MenACWY control vaccine. These receptors came from an adult who received the MenACWY meningococcal vaccine as a control.

This chain links TRBV18 with TRBJ1-5; D remains ambiguous. Between the trimmed V and J ends, which lost 3 bases and 2 bases, there was a span of 14 bases. The germline gives CDR1 KGHSH, CDR2 LQKENI. This CDR3 spans 16 amino acids. CDR3 DNA: TGTGCCAGCTCACCCGGTTCCCCGGAGGGCAATCAGCCCCAGCATTTT. Amino acid sequence: CASSPGSPEGNQPQHF. The variable domain in full, with the rest retrieved from reference TRBV18 and TRBJ1-5, is NAGVMQNPRHLVRRRGQEARLRCSPMKGHSHVYWYRQLPEEGLKFMVYLQKENIIDESGMPKERFSAEFPKEGPSILRIQQVVRGDSAAYFCASSPGSPEGNQPQHFGDGTRLSIL.

This clone was detected only once. This chain joins TRBV5-6 and TRBJ1-2, with D unresolved. Germline V gene data show CDR1 as SGHDT and CDR2 as YYEEEE. The CDR3 length is 12 residues. V was shortened by 4 bases and J by 8 bases, with 12 bases between the two germline ends. The CDR3 region has the DNA TGTGCCAGCAGCACTACACTTCCCGGCTACACCTTC. Its translation: CASSTTLPGYTF.

The chain links TRBV6-5 to TRBJ1-1; no reliable D call. With 5 bases removed from V and 5 bases from J, the gap between germline ends came to 12 bases. The CDR3 sequence is 13 residues long. Germline CDR1 and CDR2: MNHEY and SVGAGI. CDR3 DNA sequence: TGTGCCAGCAGTCCCCTCGGTGGTACTGAAGCTTTCTTT. Encoded protein: CASSPLGGTEAFF.

This clone has just one count. Other nucleotide sequences in the sample specify the same CDR3. The gene calls are TRBV11-2 and TRBJ1-1; unclear D gene. Germline V CDR1 and CDR2: SGHAT, FQNNGV. V lost 5 bases to trimming and J lost 2 bases, with 9 bases between them. CDR3 length equals 13 residues. The CDR3 loop reads CASSPGPNTEAFF. CDR3 bases: TGTGCCAGCAGCCCCGGGCCAAACACTGAAGCTTTCTTT.

The chain uses TRBV28 and TRBJ1-2, with D perhaps matching TRBD1 (5 bases). The length of the CDR3 is 15 residues. The germline gives CDR1 MDHEN, CDR2 SYDVKM. Trimming left V 5 bases short and J 4 bases short, with 17 bases between. The CDR3 DNA sequence: TGTGCCAGCAGTCCTCCCGTCCGGCAGGGCTATGGCTACACCTTC. Its translation is CASSPPVRQGYGYTF.

The chain recombines TRBV20-1 with TRBJ1-2; D may be TRBD1 (5 bases). The germline CDR1 and CDR2 sequences are DFQATT and SNEGSKA (reference sequence). The ends were cut back, 3 bases at V and 4 bases at J, with 12 bases in the middle. This CDR3 spans 13 amino acids. DNA for the CDR3: TGCAGTGCTAGTCGGGGCGATGGCTATGGCTACACCTTC. Amino acids: CSASRGDGYGYTF.

The rearrangement uses TRBV30 and TRBJ1-5, with no clear D. This CDR3 is 13 amino acids long. Between the trimmed V and J ends, which lost 1 base and 4 bases, there was a span of 8 bases. Looked up from germline, CDR1 is GTSNPN and CDR2 is SVGIG (reference sequence). In DNA form, the CDR3 reads TGTGCCTGGAGTGGATCCGGGAATCAGCCCCAGCATTTT. Its translation is CAWSGSGNQPQHF.

This CDR3 is CAWSPGTGELFF. The CDR3 DNA is TGTGCCTGGAGTCCAGGCACCGGGGAGCTGTTTTTT. The rearrangement uses TRBV30 and TRBJ2-2; D gene ambiguous. This CDR3 comprises 12 residues. V lost 2 bases and J lost 4, with 5 bases in between. Germline lookup yields CDR1 GTSNPN and CDR2 SVGIG (reference sequence).

There are a few counts of this clone. The chain joins TRBV27 to TRBJ2-7; D unclear. CDR1 MNHEY and CDR2 SMNVEV come from the germline V gene (reference sequence). This CDR3 spans 14 amino acids. Trimming left V 2 bases short and J 1 base short, with 9 bases between. CDR3 nucleotide sequence: TGTGCCAGCAGTTTACTTGGGCAGTCCTACGAGCAGTACTTC. Translated, it gives CASSLLGQSYEQYF.

The rearrangement uses TRBV7-2 and TRBJ2-7, with TRBD2 as a possible D gene (6 bases). The CDR3 is 14 residues long. Trimming stripped 2 bases from V and 7 bases from J, with 15 bases between. From germline, CDR1 is SGHTA and CDR2 FQGNSA. The CDR3, as DNA: TGTGCCAGCAGCTTATCCCGGGACTCGAGGGAGCAGTACTTC. As protein: CASSLSRDSREQYF.

V is TRBV19 and J is TRBJ1-1; D not resolved. The germline gives CDR1 LNHDA, CDR2 SQIVND (reference sequence). V lost 0 bases and J 1 base, leaving 0 bases between the germline ends. The CDR3 length is 12 residues. The CDR3 nucleotides are TGTGCCAGTAGTATAGAGAACACTGAAGCTTTCTTT. This gives the protein CASSIENTEAFF.

The chain links TRBV27 to TRBJ2-5, with D possibly being TRBD2 (5 bases). V was shortened by 2 bases and J by 7 bases, with 8 bases between the two germline ends. This CDR3 contains 12 residues. CDR1 MNHEY and CDR2 SMNVEV come from the germline V gene (reference sequence). CDR3: CASSLPEGTQYF. CDR3 DNA sequence: TGTGCCAGCAGTTTACCCGAGGGGACCCAGTACTTC.

V is TRBV30 and J is TRBJ2-5, with D possibly matching TRBD1 (5 bases). The germline V gene encodes CDR1 GTSNPN and CDR2 SVGIG (reference sequence). Trimming took off 6 bases at V and 4 bases at J, with 9 bases between the two ends. The CDR3 length is 11 residues. CDR3 amino acids: CACRVSETQYF. CDR3 nucleotide sequence: TGTGCCTGCAGGGTATCAGAGACCCAGTACTTC.

This sequence joins TRBV30 and TRBJ2-7; D is unresolved. The germline gives CDR1 GTSNPN, CDR2 SVGIG (reference sequence). This CDR3 region has 13 residues. V was pared by 4 bases and J by 4 bases, with 14 bases between. The CDR3 is CAWNLGLSYEQYF. The CDR3 DNA reads TGTGCCTGGAATCTGGGTCTCTCTTACGAGCAGTACTTC.

The chain employs TRBV6-2 or TRBV6-3 and TRBJ2-1, with 7 nucleotides matching TRBD1. Losses at the gene ends were 4 bases for V and 7 bases for J; bases not matched to a gene: 4. The germline CDR1 and CDR2 sequences are MNHEY and SVGEGT. The CDR3 runs 13 residues. As DNA, the CDR3 is TGTGCCAGCAGTTTACAGGGGCGGAATGAGCAGTTCTTC. As protein: CASSLQGRNEQFF.

This chain connects TRBV7-2 to TRBJ1-1; a possible D gene is TRBD1 (6 bases). V lost 4 bases to trimming and J lost 5 bases, with 14 bases between them. Germline CDR1 is SGHTA and CDR2 is FQGNSA. This CDR3 is built from 14 residues. In DNA form, the CDR3 reads TGTGCCAGCAGCTACCTGGACAGACCGACTGAAGCTTTCTTT. It encodes CASSYLDRPTEAFF.

This clone appeared a single time. The chain recombines TRBV5-8 with TRBJ2-7; D gene unclear. Germline V gene lookup returns CDR1 SGHTS and CDR2 YDEGEE. The CDR3 sequence is 12 residues long. Trimming pared 4 bases from V and 7 bases from J, leaving 12 bases between. In nucleotides, the CDR3 is TGTGCCAGCAGCCGTACCCTCCAGGAGCAGTACTTC. Amino acid sequence: CASSRTLQEQYF. Full variable domain (missing parts from reference TRBV5-8 and TRBJ2-7): EAGVTQSPTHLIKTRGQQATLRCSPISGHTSVYWYQQALGLGLQFLLWYDEGEERNRGNFPPRFSGRQFPNYSSELNVNALELEDSALYLCASSRTLQEQYFGPGTRLTVT.

This clone showed up just once. The rearrangement joins TRBV5-1 to TRBJ1-5; D is ambiguous. Trimming left V 4 bases short and J 5 bases short, with 10 bases between. Per germline, CDR1 SGHRS and CDR2 YFSETQ. The CDR3 is made up of 13 amino acids. CDR3 residues: CASSPEADQPQHF. The CDR3 DNA is TGCGCCAGCAGCCCGGAGGCAGATCAGCCCCAGCATTTT.

The rearrangement uses TRBV19 and TRBJ1-2; the match to TRBD1 covers 9 bases. J gave up 3 bases and V 3 bases, and 5 bases lay outside the gene matches. This CDR3 is built from 15 residues. The germline CDR1 and CDR2 sequences are LNHDA and SQIVND (reference sequence). This chain's CDR3 is CASSMWDRVDYGYTF. The CDR3 nucleotides read TGTGCCAGTAGTATGTGGGACAGGGTCGACTATGGCTACACCTTC.

Worth noting for this clone: The same CDR3 arises from other DNA sequences in this sample as well. For the CDR3, the DNA is TGCAGCGTTGATGGGTTGAACACTGAAGCTTTCTTT. This codes for CSVDGLNTEAFF. The V gene is TRBV29-1, the J gene TRBJ1-1; D gene ambiguous. Germline values: CDR1 SQVTM, CDR2 ANQGSEA. CDR3 size: 12 residues. Trimming cost V 3 bases and J 0 bases, with 5 bases left between them.

The chain links TRBV27 to TRBJ2-3, with no clear D. Germline V CDR1 and CDR2: MNHEY, SMNVEV (reference sequence). This CDR3 comprises 14 residues. V lost 3 bases and J lost 0, with 7 bases in between. CDR3 in amino acids: CASSFLRSTDTQYF. CDR3 in DNA: TGTGCCAGCAGTTTTCTCCGAAGCACAGATACGCAGTATTTT.

The chain is built from TRBV6-6 and TRBJ2-5; D perhaps matches TRBD2 (6 bases). Trimming took off 10 bases at V and 1 base at J, with 13 bases between the two ends. Per germline, CDR1 MNHNY and CDR2 SVGAGI (reference sequence). The CDR3 covers 13 residues. The CDR3 sequence is CATGGAPQETQYF. CDR3 DNA sequence: TGTGCCACAGGAGGGGCACCCCAAGAGACCCAGTACTTC.